This TCR beta chain was recovered during a study of blood T cell repertoires in COVID-19. In the study overall: Acute and convalescent COVID-19 specimens originated in the United States, Italy and Spain. Nucleic acid was either cDNA or gDNA, and it came from T cells, B-cell-depleted T cells, or PBMCs.

This table comes from immunoSEQ multiplex PCR, and its TCRdb copy is limited to in-frame clones, with some not included. The table shows around 250,000 clones, with over 80% occurring only once. V lost 6 bases and J lost 1, with 7 bases in between. The CDR3 spans 13 residues. Per the germline V gene, CDR1 is SGHRS and CDR2 is YFSETQ. The rearrangement joins TRBV5-1 to TRBJ2-2; TRBD2 is a possible D gene (6 bases). What was sequenced was peripheral blood. This TCR was recovered from a man aged 25 to 40 who had recovered from COVID-19. This CDR3 is CASKAGNTGELFF. CDR3 coding DNA: TGCGCCAGCAAAGCGGGGAACACCGGGGAGCTGTTTTTT.